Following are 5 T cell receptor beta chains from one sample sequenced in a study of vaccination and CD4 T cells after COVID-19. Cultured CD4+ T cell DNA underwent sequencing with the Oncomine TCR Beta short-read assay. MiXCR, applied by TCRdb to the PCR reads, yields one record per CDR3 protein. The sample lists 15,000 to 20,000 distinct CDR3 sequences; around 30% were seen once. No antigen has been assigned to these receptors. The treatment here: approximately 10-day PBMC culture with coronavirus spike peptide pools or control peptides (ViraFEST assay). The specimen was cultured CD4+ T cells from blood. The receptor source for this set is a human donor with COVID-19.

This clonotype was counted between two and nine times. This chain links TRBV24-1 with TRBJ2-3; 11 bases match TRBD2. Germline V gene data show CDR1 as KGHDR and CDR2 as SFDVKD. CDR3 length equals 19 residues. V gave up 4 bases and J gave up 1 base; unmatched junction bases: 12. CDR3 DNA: TGTGCCACCAGTGACCATAGCGGGGGGGCCGGTTCGGGCACAGATACGCAGTATTTT. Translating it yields CATSDHSGGAGSGTDTQYF.

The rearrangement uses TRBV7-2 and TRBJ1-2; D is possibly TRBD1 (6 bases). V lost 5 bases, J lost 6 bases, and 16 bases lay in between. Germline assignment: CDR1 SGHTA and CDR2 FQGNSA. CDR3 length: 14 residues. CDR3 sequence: CASSPIRGADGYTF. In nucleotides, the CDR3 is TGTGCCAGCAGCCCCATCCGGGGGGCGGATGGCTACACCTTC.

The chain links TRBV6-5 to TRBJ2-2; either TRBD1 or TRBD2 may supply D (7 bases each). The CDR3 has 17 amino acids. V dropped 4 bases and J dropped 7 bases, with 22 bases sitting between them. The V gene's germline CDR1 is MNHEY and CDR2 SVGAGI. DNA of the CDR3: TGTGCCAGCAGTTGGCCGGGGGGTCCCGACAGGGTCGGGGAGCTGTTTTTT. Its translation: CASSWPGGPDRVGELFF.

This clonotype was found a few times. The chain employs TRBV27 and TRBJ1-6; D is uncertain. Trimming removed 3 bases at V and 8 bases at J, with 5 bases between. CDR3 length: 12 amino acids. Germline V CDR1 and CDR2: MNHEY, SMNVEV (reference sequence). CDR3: CASSFSDSPLHF. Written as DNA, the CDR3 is TGTGCCAGCAGTTTTTCCGATTCACCCCTCCACTTT.

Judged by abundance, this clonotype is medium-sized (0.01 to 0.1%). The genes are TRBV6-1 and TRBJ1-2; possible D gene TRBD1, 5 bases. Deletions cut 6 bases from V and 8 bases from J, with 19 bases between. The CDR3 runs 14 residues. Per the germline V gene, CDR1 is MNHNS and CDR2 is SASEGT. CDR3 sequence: CASRSNGEKGGYTF. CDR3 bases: TGTGCCAGCAGGAGCAATGGGGAGAAGGGGGGCTACACCTTC.